The source of this T cell receptor (beta chain) is a study of blood T cells in healthy people across ages. Turning to the study itself: Per every two T cells, about one barcoded beta molecule was captured by template switching.

The CDR3 is 14 residues long. The V end lost 8 bases, the J end lost 1 base, and 15 bases lay between the germline ends. Germline lookup yields CDR1 MNHNY and CDR2 SVGAGI (reference sequence). This clonotype was counted a few times. Primed by a sample-barcoded 5' primer and a J-beta primer mix, a second PCR proceeded for about 6 to 12 cycles. TCRdb passed the 5' RACE reads through MiXCR, listing each CDR3 protein once. Among 760,000 or so distinct CDR3 sequences listed, 25% were seen once. This sample was also put to use in a study of T cells of mothers and their children.

The sequence was collected from a boy between 10 and 17 years old in good health. This chain connects TRBV6-6 to TRBJ2-7; D possibly corresponds to TRBD1 (6 bases). Source material: blood. DNA of the CDR3: TGTGCCAGCCGACCACGGGACATTTCCTACGAGCAGTACTTC. Its protein is CASRPRDISYEQYF.